The next 12 T cell receptor beta chains were all read from a single sample in a study of Graves' ophthalmopathy and Graves' hyperthyroidism. Amplification from RNA transcripts yielded the TCR beta CDR3 regions. The first round was an RT-PCR with HTBI primers, and the second round was a multiplex PCR. TCRdb independently ran MiXCR on the multiplex PCR reads; one entry per CDR3 protein. The sample holds some 350,000 distinct CDR3 sequences; roughly a sixth are singletons and the top ten take roughly 2.3%. What was sequenced was peripheral blood. All receptors derive from an adult woman with stable Graves' hyperthyroidism.

This sequence joins TRBV6-5 and TRBJ1-1; TRBD1 might be the D (5 bases). Trimming cost V 0 bases and J 10 bases, with 12 bases left between them. This CDR3 region has 13 residues. CDR1 MNHEY and CDR2 SVGAGI come from the germline V gene. The CDR3 loop is CASSYSGGPGAFF. CDR3 DNA: TGTGCCAGCAGTTACTCTGGGGGTCCTGGAGCTTTCTTT.

There are a few counts of this clonotype. V is TRBV5-1 and J is TRBJ2-7; either TRBD1 or TRBD2 may supply D (6 bases each). The CDR3 runs 16 residues. V lost 4 bases, J lost 2 bases, and 19 bases lay in between. CDR1 and CDR2 (germline): SGHRS, YFSETQ. DNA of the CDR3: TGCGCCAGCAGCACCCAGGACGGGGGCCTAACCTACGAGCAGTACTTC. Translating it yields CASSTQDGGLTYEQYF. Combining the CDR3 with reference TRBV5-1 and TRBJ2-7 gives the whole variable domain KAGVTQTPRYLIKTRGQQVTLSCSPISGHRSVSWYQQTPGQGLQFLFEYFSETQRNKGNFPGRFSGRQFSNSRSEMNVSTLELGDSALYLCASSTQDGGLTYEQYFGPGTRLTVT.

A remark on this clonotype: A much more abundant neighbour one base away suggests this may be a read error. The rearrangement uses TRBV5-1 and TRBJ2-7; 8 nucleotides line up with TRBD1. The CDR3 contains 17 residues. CDR1 and CDR2 (germline): SGHRS, YFSETQ. The V gene end was trimmed by 2 bases and the J gene end by 0 bases; junction bases not matched to a gene: 10. The chain's CDR3 is CASSFAPTGVNSYEQYF. The CDR3 coding sequence is TGCGCCAGCAGCTTTGCCCCGACAGGGGTGAACTCCTACGAGCAGTACTTC.

This clonotype was found many times. The chain employs TRBV11-2 and TRBJ1-2; 7 nucleotides agree with TRBD1. Trimming took 4 bases from V and 3 from J; bases not matched to a gene: 5. There are 14 residues in the CDR3. Per the germline V gene, CDR1 is SGHAT and CDR2 is FQNNGV. CDR3 DNA sequence: TGTGCCAGCAGCTCCGACAGGGCCCACTATGGCTACACCTTC. Protein: CASSSDRAHYGYTF.

This clonotype came up many times. This chain joins TRBV12-3 or TRBV12-4 and TRBJ2-5; 9 positions match TRBD2. The CDR3 totals 17 residues. V shed 3 bases, J shed 1 base, and the junction held 9 bases outside the gene matches. CDR3 sequence reads: CASSFTGLAPAQETQYF. CDR3 nucleotides: TGTGCCAGCAGTTTTACTGGACTAGCGCCCGCCCAAGAGACCCAGTACTTC.

This clonotype came up many times. The J gene is TRBJ2-5, the V gene TRBV24-1; TRBD1 matches at 9 bases. CDR3 size: 16 residues. The germline V gene encodes CDR1 KGHDR and CDR2 SFDVKD. The V and J ends lost 4 bases and 5 bases, in that order; junction bases with no gene match: 10. The CDR3 spells CATSDTGTGLGETQYF. CDR3 nucleotide sequence: TGTGCCACCAGTGACACCGGGACAGGGTTAGGGGAGACCCAGTACTTC.

This clonotype was seen many times. In nucleotides, the CDR3 is TGTGCCAGCAACAGCCTAGGACTAGCGCCTGCCTACGAGCAGTACTTC. Protein: CASNSLGLAPAYEQYF. The chain has TRBV27 and TRBJ2-7; the match to TRBD2 covers 9 bases. Germline V CDR1 and CDR2: MNHEY, SMNVEV (reference sequence). Trimming took 7 bases from V and 2 from J; bases not matched to a gene: 12. The CDR3 spans 16 residues.

In this sample, this clonotype turned up a few times. A much larger clone differs by one base, so this may be a read error. The chain combines TRBV20-1 with TRBJ2-7, with TRBD1 identical over 9 bases. Germline values: CDR1 DFQATT, CDR2 SNEGSKA (reference sequence). The CDR3 loop spans 13 amino acids. The CDR3 sequence: CSATGQGTYGQYF. The CDR3 DNA reads TGCAGTGCTACGGGACAGGGAACTTACGGGCAGTACTTC.

The chain has TRBV4-3 and TRBJ1-2; 8 nucleotides line up with TRBD1. Germline V CDR1 and CDR2: LGHNA, YSLEER. The CDR3 spans 16 residues. The ends lost 0 bases at V and 2 bases at J; junction bases unmatched: 5. CDR3 nucleotides: TGCGCCAGCAGCCAAGACGGGACAGGCAGGAACTATGGCTACACCTTC. This encodes CASSQDGTGRNYGYTF.

This clonotype was observed many times. This chain connects TRBV7-9 to TRBJ2-5; 7 positions agree with TRBD2. J gave up 2 bases and V 1 base, and 1 base lay outside the gene matches. CDR1 is SEHNR and CDR2 is FQNEAQ in the germline V gene (reference sequence). The CDR3 consists of 14 residues. CDR3 sequence reads: CASSLGLAQETQYF. CDR3 in DNA: TGTGCCAGCAGCTTAGGACTAGCACAAGAGACCCAGTACTTC. The variable domain in full, completed from reference TRBV7-9 and TRBJ2-5, reads DTGVSQNPRHKITKRGQNVTFRCDPISEHNRLYWYRQTLGQGPEFLTYFQNEAQLEKSRLLSDRFSAERPKGSFSTLEIQRTEQGDSAMYLCASSLGLAQETQYFGPGTRLLVL.

At least ten counts were recorded for this clonotype. The chain links TRBV15 to TRBJ1-5; 11 positions match TRBD1. Germline CDR1 is LNHNV and CDR2 is YYDKDF (reference sequence). V gave up 0 bases and J gave up 0 bases; unmatched junction bases: 4. This CDR3 region has 18 residues. This CDR3 is CATSRDGTGGYSNQPQHF. CDR3 sequence (DNA): TGTGCCACCAGCAGAGATGGGACAGGGGGTTATAGCAATCAGCCCCAGCATTTT.

Points on this clonotype: Mismatch with germline at one junction end may stem from a read error. The chain employs TRBV6-1 and TRBJ2-7; 10 positions match TRBD1. The CDR3 has 15 residues. Germline values: CDR1 MNHNS, CDR2 SASEGT. CDR3 in DNA: TGTGCCAGCAGAACTCCGGGACAGGGGTTTAACGAGCAGTACTTT. Its protein is CASRTPGQGFNEQYF.